This T cell receptor (beta chain) is from a study of neoadjuvant anti-PD-1 for oral cavity cancer. Some clones are missing from TCRdb's copy, which holds only in-frame ones; the method was immunoSEQ multiplex PCR. The sample has tens of thousands of clones, 65% to 85% seen once. Stage II-IVA oral cavity squamous cell carcinoma was new and untreated by systemic or radiation therapy. The patients had HPV-negative, locally advanced oral cavity squamous cell carcinoma. This clone was observed a handful of times. The sample was PBMCs, taken before nivolumab (anti-PD-1) treatment. This sequence was found in a person aged 40 to 85 with oral cavity squamous cell carcinoma.

DNA of the CDR3: TGTGCCAGCAGCCCCAGGGGGTCGAACACTGAAGCTTTCTTT. Amino acid sequence: CASSPRGSNTEAFF. This chain connects TRBV6-5 to TRBJ1-1; 7 positions match TRBD1. Germline trimming cut 6 bases from V and 1 base from J; bases unmatched to any gene: 5. The CDR3 loop spans 14 amino acids. Germline values: CDR1 MNHEY, CDR2 SVGAGI.